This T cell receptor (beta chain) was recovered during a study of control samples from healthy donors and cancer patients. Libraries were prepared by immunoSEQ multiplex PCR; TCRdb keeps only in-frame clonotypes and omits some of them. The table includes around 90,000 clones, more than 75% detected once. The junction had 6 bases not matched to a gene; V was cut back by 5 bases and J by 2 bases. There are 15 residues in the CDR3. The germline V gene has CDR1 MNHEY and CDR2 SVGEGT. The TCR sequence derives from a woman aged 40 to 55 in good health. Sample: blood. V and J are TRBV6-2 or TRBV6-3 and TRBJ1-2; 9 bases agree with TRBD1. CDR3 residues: CASSAHRGLNYGYTF. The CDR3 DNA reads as TGTGCCAGCAGTGCTCACAGGGGGCTGAACTATGGCTACACCTTC.